Below, 20 T cell receptor beta chains from the same sample are listed, as sequenced in a study of cytomegalovirus exposure and HLA in healthy donors (TCRdb year 2017). The library was made by the immunoSEQ multiplex PCR assay. A mixture of 60 forward primers for TCR Vbeta segments and 13 reverse primers for TCR Jbeta segments was used in the multiplex PCR. Held by TCRdb, this immuneACCESS table contains in-frame sequences only and omits some clones. Under half of the omission traces to an unresolved V gene where checked; the cause of the rest is unknown. This sample comprises approximately 260,000 clones, around 90% of them detected only once. The ten biggest clones cover 1.5% to 2% of the sample. Specimen: PBMCs. These receptors were collected from a girl under 10 years old in good health and CMV-seronegative.

V usage is TRBV5-4 and J usage is TRBJ2-7; D may be TRBD2 (6 bases). V gave up 4 bases and J gave up 4 bases, with 15 bases separating them. The CDR3 covers 14 residues. Germline loops: CDR1 SGHNT, CDR2 YYREEE (reference sequence). Here the CDR3 reads CASSMGLEGYEQYF. CDR3 nucleotide sequence: TGTGCCAGCAGCATGGGACTGGAGGGTTACGAGCAGTACTTC.

V and J are TRBV28 and TRBJ1-1; weak D call: TRBD1 (6 bases). Germline-derived CDR1 and CDR2 are MDHEN and SYDVKM. V was shortened by 4 bases and J by 4 bases, with 19 bases between the two germline ends. CDR3 length: 16 residues. DNA of the CDR3: TGTGCCAGCAGTTCATGGGGGCAGGGAGGGTTCACTGAAGCTTTCTTT. Translation: CASSSWGQGGFTEAFF.

This sequence joins TRBV5-1 and TRBJ2-1, with 11 bases fitting TRBD2. V lost 4 bases and J lost 5; bases outside the gene matches: 5. This CDR3 is built from 15 residues. Germline CDR1 reads SGHRS; CDR2 reads YFSETQ. The CDR3 sequence is CASSRGLAEDNEQFF. In DNA, the CDR3 is TGCGCCAGCAGCCGGGGACTAGCGGAGGACAATGAGCAGTTCTTC.

The chain uses TRBV30 and TRBJ2-1; TRBD1 might be the D (6 bases). Trimming removed 1 base from V and 6 bases from J, with 10 bases in between. Germline CDR1 and CDR2: GTSNPN and SVGIG (reference sequence). There are 13 residues in the CDR3. CDR3 protein: CAWSGGRANEQFF. As DNA, the CDR3 is TGTGCCTGGAGTGGGGGGCGGGCCAATGAGCAGTTCTTC.

This clone occurred once. The V gene is TRBV9, the J gene TRBJ1-3; D is perhaps TRBD1 (5 bases). The CDR3 covers 16 residues. Germline loops: CDR1 SGDLS, CDR2 YYNGEE. V lost 2 bases, J lost 0 bases, and 12 bases lay in between. Here the CDR3 reads CASSVETRGSGNTIYF. CDR3 nucleotide sequence: TGTGCCAGCAGCGTTGAGACAAGGGGCTCTGGAAACACCATATATTTT.

V is TRBV15 and J is TRBJ2-3; 14 bases are shared with TRBD2. V shed 5 bases and J 4 bases; nucleotides not matched to a gene: 11. The CDR3 is 18 residues long. Germline V gene lookup returns CDR1 LNHNV and CDR2 YYDKDF (reference sequence). The DNA for the CDR3 is TGTGCCACCAGCGGTGGGACTAGCGGGGGCGCAGGATCAGATACGCAGTATTTT. This sequence encodes CATSGGTSGGAGSDTQYF.

This sequence joins TRBV27 and TRBJ1-1; D is unresolved. Per germline, CDR1 MNHEY and CDR2 SMNVEV (reference sequence). The V and J ends lost 6 bases and 4 bases respectively, with 9 bases between them. The CDR3 extends over 12 amino acids. The CDR3 nucleotides are TGTGCCAGCAGGAGATCCTCCACTGAAGCTTTCTTT. Its translation: CASRRSSTEAFF.

About this clone: Other DNA sequences in the sample encode the same CDR3. The chain combines TRBV6-1 with TRBJ1-2; 8 bases map to TRBD1. This CDR3 contains 14 residues. V lost 6 bases to trimming and J lost 9 bases; unmatched junction nucleotides: 12. CDR1 is MNHNS, CDR2 SASEGT, per germline. The CDR3 protein is CASSPLGDRQSYTF. The CDR3 DNA reads TGTGCCAGCAGCCCGCTTGGGGACAGGCAGAGCTACACCTTC.

This sequence joins TRBV6-5 and TRBJ2-1; TRBD2 matches 8 bases. Germline V gives CDR1 MNHEY, CDR2 SVGAGI. The CDR3 covers 14 residues. After removal of 7 bases from V and 7 bases from J, the junction contained 9 bases not matched to a gene. In DNA, the CDR3 is TGTGCCAGCAAGGAGAGCGGGGGCCGTAATGAGCAGTTCTTC. Translation gives CASKESGGRNEQFF.

The genes are TRBV6-1 and TRBJ1-2; a weak D match, TRBD1 (6 bases). Deletions cut 10 bases from V and 4 bases from J, with 22 bases between. Germline assignment: CDR1 MNHNS and CDR2 SASEGT. The CDR3 extends over 15 amino acids. CDR3 DNA: TGTGCCACCTTTTCCAGGGGCCTCAACTTCTATGGCTACACCTTC. Its protein is CATFSRGLNFYGYTF.

The rearrangement joins TRBV7-3 to TRBJ2-2; the D gene is possibly TRBD2 (6 bases). The V end was cut by 2 bases, the J end by 1 base, with 11 bases between. This CDR3 spans 16 amino acids. Germline V gives CDR1 SGHTA, CDR2 FQGTGA. Written as DNA, the CDR3 is TGTGCCAGCAGCTTACTTCCTAGCGAGAACACCGGGGAGCTGTTTTTT. It encodes CASSLLPSENTGELFF.

The rearrangement links TRBV9 to TRBJ1-1, with 7 bases identical to TRBD1. In germline, CDR1 is SGDLS, CDR2 YYNGEE. V lost 4 bases to trimming and J lost 2 bases; unmatched junction nucleotides: 8. The CDR3 has 15 residues. CDR3 sequence reads: CASSRTGAPNTEAFF. CDR3 nucleotide sequence: TGTGCCAGCAGCCGCACAGGGGCCCCAAACACTGAAGCTTTCTTT.

The rearrangement joins TRBV5-6 to TRBJ2-1; TRBD2 matches 10 bases. The CDR3 extends over 16 amino acids. Germline CDR1 reads SGHDT; CDR2 reads YYEEEE. The V and J ends lost 3 bases and 9 bases, in that order; junction bases with no gene match: 12. The CDR3 reads CASSWTPGTSVGEQFF. For the CDR3, the DNA is TGTGCCAGCAGCTGGACCCCCGGGACTAGCGTCGGTGAGCAGTTCTTC.

The V and J genes are TRBV6-5 and TRBJ1-1; no clear D gene. Looked up from germline, CDR1 is MNHEY and CDR2 is SVGAGI. The CDR3 length is 13 residues. Trimming removed 5 bases at V and 5 bases at J, with 12 bases between. CDR3 loop: CASSVGPGTEAFF. The DNA for the CDR3 is TGTGCCAGCAGTGTGGGCCCGGGGACTGAAGCTTTCTTT.

The count of this clone is one. The CDR3 nucleotides read TGTGCCAGCAGTGAACAGACTAGCGGGAGCTCCTACAATGAGCAGTTCTTC. Protein sequence: CASSEQTSGSSYNEQFF. The chain joins TRBV6-1 to TRBJ2-1; 12 bases align to TRBD2. The germline V gene encodes CDR1 MNHNS and CDR2 SASEGT. The CDR3 totals 17 residues. The V gene end was trimmed by 2 bases and the J gene end by 0 bases; junction bases not matched to a gene: 2.

The rearrangement uses TRBV28 and TRBJ1-6, with D hard to call. The CDR3 is 14 amino acids. CDR1 and CDR2 (germline): MDHEN, SYDVKM. V was shortened by 4 bases and J by 3 bases, with 7 bases between the two germline ends. CDR3 DNA: TGTGCCAGCAGTTCTCAGGTCTATAATTCACCCCTCCACTTT. Its translation is CASSSQVYNSPLHF.

The gene calls are TRBV29-1 and TRBJ2-3; 8 bases match TRBD1. Germline CDR1 and CDR2: SQVTM and ANQGSEA. There are 14 residues in the CDR3. Losses at the gene ends were 3 bases for V and 2 bases for J; bases not matched to a gene: 4. CDR3 amino acids: CSVDGQGHTDTQYF. The CDR3 coding sequence is TGCAGCGTTGACGGACAGGGTCACACAGATACGCAGTATTTT.

This chain uses TRBV2 with TRBJ1-1, with no clear D. The V gene lost 7 bases and the J gene lost 4 bases, with 10 bases spanning the gap. The CDR3 has 12 residues. Germline CDR1 is SNHLY and CDR2 is FYNNEI. This CDR3 reads CASIGGSTEAFF. In DNA, the CDR3 is TGTGCCAGCATCGGTGGGAGCACTGAAGCTTTCTTT.

This chain links TRBV2 with TRBJ2-2; perhaps TRBD2 as D (6 bases). The V gene lost 6 bases and the J gene lost 1 base, with 6 bases spanning the gap. The CDR3 extends over 13 amino acids. Per the germline V gene, CDR1 is SNHLY and CDR2 is FYNNEI. CDR3 region: CASRAGNTGELFF. CDR3 in DNA: TGTGCCAGCAGAGCGGGGAACACCGGGGAGCTGTTTTTT.

This sequence joins TRBV6-5 and TRBJ2-3; TRBD1 might be the D (6 bases). Trimming took off 6 bases at V and 3 bases at J, with 16 bases between the two ends. The CDR3 covers 15 residues. In germline, CDR1 is MNHEY, CDR2 SVGAGI. This CDR3 reads CASRVGDILTDTQYF. CDR3 sequence (DNA): TGTGCCAGCAGGGTAGGGGACATCTTGACAGATACGCAGTATTTT.